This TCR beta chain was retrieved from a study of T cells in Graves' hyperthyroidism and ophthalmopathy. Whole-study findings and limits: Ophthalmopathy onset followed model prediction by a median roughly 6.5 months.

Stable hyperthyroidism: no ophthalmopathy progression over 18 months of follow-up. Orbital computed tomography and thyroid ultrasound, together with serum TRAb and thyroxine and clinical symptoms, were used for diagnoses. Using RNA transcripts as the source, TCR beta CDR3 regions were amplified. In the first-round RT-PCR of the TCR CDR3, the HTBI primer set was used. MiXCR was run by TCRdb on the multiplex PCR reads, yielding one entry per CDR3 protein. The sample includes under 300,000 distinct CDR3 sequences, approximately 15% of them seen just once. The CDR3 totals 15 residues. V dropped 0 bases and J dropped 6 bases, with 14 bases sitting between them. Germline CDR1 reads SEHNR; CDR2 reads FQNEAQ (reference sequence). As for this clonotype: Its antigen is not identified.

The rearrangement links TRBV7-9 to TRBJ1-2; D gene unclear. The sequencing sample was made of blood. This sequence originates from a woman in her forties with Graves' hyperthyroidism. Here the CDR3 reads CASSLAQTVGHGYTF. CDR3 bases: TGTGCCAGCAGCTTAGCGCAAACGGTCGGCCATGGCTACACCTTC.